The clone carrying this T cell receptor (beta chain) appeared once. The antigen remains unidentified. This CDR3 region has 13 residues. V lost 0 bases, J lost 4 bases, and 8 bases lay in between. CDR1 and CDR2 (germline): SGDLS, YYNGEE. An immunoSEQ assay, version v3.0, was performed at survey level. Here immunoSEQ multiplex PCR was the method, and the copy in TCRdb shows in-frame clones only, minus some. The data hold under 50,000 clones, with around 88% observed a single time. Only United States sites treated participants with HIV. These data come from a study of long-term antiretroviral therapy in people with HIV. Whole-study results and caveats: ART preceded a rise in diversity that nonetheless stayed lower than in transplant donor controls. Among HIV repertoires, CDR3 length ranges were narrower than those of controls.

This TCR derives from a woman aged 18-35 years with HIV. This chain connects TRBV9 to TRBJ2-7; tentatively, D is TRBD1 (6 bases). The sequencing used unsorted PBMCs, collected just before starting antiretroviral therapy. The CDR3 protein is CASSVAQGYEQYF. The CDR3 DNA sequence: TGTGCCAGCAGCGTAGCTCAGGGGTACGAGCAGTACTTC.